This T cell receptor (beta chain) was captured by sequencing in a study of control samples from healthy donors and cancer patients. Data came from immunoSEQ multiplex PCR; TCRdb stores just in-frame clones and leaves some out. The sample has roughly 64,000 clones; less than 95% are singletons. Trimming at V came to 0 bases and at J to 6 bases, leaving 3 bases not matched to a gene. Per germline, CDR1 SEHNR and CDR2 FQNEAQ (reference sequence). The CDR3 runs 15 residues. This sequence was found in a woman aged 45 to 65 with colorectal cancer. Sequences were obtained from PBMCs. This chain uses TRBV7-9 with TRBJ2-1; 9 nucleotides align to TRBD2. The CDR3 reads CASSLAGSGGNEQFF. The CDR3 DNA is TGTGCCAGCAGCTTAGCGGGTAGCGGGGGCAATGAGCAGTTCTTC. The complete variable domain, with remaining parts taken from reference TRBV7-9 and TRBJ2-1, reads DTGVSQNPRHKITKRGQNVTFRCDPISEHNRLYWYRQTLGQGPEFLTYFQNEAQLEKSRLLSDRFSAERPKGSFSTLEIQRTEQGDSAMYLCASSLAGSGGNEQFFGPGTRLTVL.